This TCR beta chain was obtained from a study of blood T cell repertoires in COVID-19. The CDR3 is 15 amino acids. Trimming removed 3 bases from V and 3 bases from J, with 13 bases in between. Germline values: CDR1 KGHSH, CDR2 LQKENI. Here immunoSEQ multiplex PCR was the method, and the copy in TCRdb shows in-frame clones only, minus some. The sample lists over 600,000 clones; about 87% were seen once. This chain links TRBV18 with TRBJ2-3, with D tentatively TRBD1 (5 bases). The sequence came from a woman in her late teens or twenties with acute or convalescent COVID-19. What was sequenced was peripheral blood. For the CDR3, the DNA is TGTGCCAGCTCACCTCGGGCAGGGTTGACAGATACGCAGTATTTT. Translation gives CASSPRAGLTDTQYF.